The present TCR beta chain was sequenced within a study of CD8 T cell repertoires and HIV-1 epitope variants. As for the study in general: Tested: three Gag epitope families, Nef HW9 and YT9. Overall study results and limits: Nine or ten antigen-specific TCR beta clonotypes were found; roughly 6 seemed cross-reactive to variants.

Worth noting for this clone: Antigen: not known.

TCRdb's copy holds only in-frame clones and misses some; the assay was immunoSEQ multiplex PCR. This sample has several thousand clones; roughly 71% occur once, and the top ten carry roughly 43%. The TCR comes from a male donor with HIV. What was sequenced was cultured CD8+ T cells derived from PBMCs.

CDR3 loop: CASSITGGSYNEQFF. Here the CDR3 DNA reads TGTGCCAGTAGTATTACGGGAGGCTCCTACAATGAGCAGTTCTTC. The V and J genes are TRBV19 and TRBJ2-1, with TRBD2 matching 7 bases. V dropped 3 bases and J dropped 0; count of bases not matched to a gene: 2. Germline V gene lookup returns CDR1 LNHDA and CDR2 SQIVND (reference sequence). CDR3 length: 15 residues.